One and the same sample provided the 10 T cell receptor beta chains below, sequenced in a study of a mutant IDH1 vaccine in newly diagnosed glioma. Libraries were prepared by immunoSEQ multiplex PCR; TCRdb keeps only in-frame clonotypes and omits some of them. The sample has some 130,000 clones, 80% seen once. Time point given: week 11, during vaccination. Every single dose of the vaccine, 300 ug of mutant IDH1 20-mer peptide, came with topical imiquimod. No antigen is known for these receptors. The source was PBMCs, collected from a glioma patient whose treatment included an IDH1 peptide vaccine. These receptors were obtained from a man aged 40-55 years with glioma.

The CDR3 protein is CASRTGTSGRSYNEQFF. The CDR3 DNA follows: TGTGCCAGCAGAACCGGGACTAGCGGCCGCTCCTACAATGAGCAGTTCTTC. V and J are TRBV5-4 and TRBJ2-1; 11 bases map to TRBD2. CDR3 length: 17 amino acids. The germline CDR1 and CDR2 sequences are SGHNT and YYREEE (reference sequence). Trimming cost V 5 bases and J 0 bases; bases outside gene matches: 7.

J is TRBJ1-4 and V is TRBV2; the D gene is possibly TRBD1 (5 bases). The V end lost 2 bases, the J end lost 4 bases, and 8 bases lay between the germline ends. CDR3 length: 14 amino acids. Germline CDR1 reads SNHLY; CDR2 reads FYNNEI. The DNA of the CDR3 is TGTGCCAGCAGTGAACCTCAGGGTAATGAAAAACTGTTTTTT. Protein product: CASSEPQGNEKLFF.

V usage is TRBV2 and J usage is TRBJ1-6; 9 bases are shared with TRBD1. With 6 bases clipped from V and 7 bases from J, the junction kept 4 bases outside the gene matches. This CDR3 has 14 amino acids. Germline CDR1 and CDR2: SNHLY and FYNNEI. CDR3 sequence (DNA): TGTGCCAGCAGGGGACAGGGAGGCAATTCACCCCTCCACTTT. It codes for CASRGQGGNSPLHF.

V is TRBV5-1 and J is TRBJ1-3; no clear D gene. CDR3 size: 16 residues. V lost 0 bases, J lost 3 bases, and 13 bases lay in between. The germline gives CDR1 SGHRS, CDR2 YFSETQ. The CDR3 nucleotides are TGCGCCAGCAGCTTGGATGAGGGCAGCTTTGGAAACACCATATATTTT. Its protein is CASSLDEGSFGNTIYF.

A note on this clone: The missing conserved phenylalanine or tryptophan at the end of this CDR3 makes a read error likely. Because the CDR3's place on the DNA is in doubt, the DNA is left out and the CDR3 is given as listed by TCRdb. The J gene is TRBJ1-2, the V gene TRBV21-1; the table names TRBD1, a call not compared with the DNA. TRBV21-1 is designated a pseudogene. The CDR3 sequence runs 12 residues, both termini included. The CDR3: CASSGLSLAGAV.

The chain combines TRBV5-5 with TRBJ2-7; D possibly corresponds to TRBD2 (5 bases). The germline V gene encodes CDR1 SGHKS and CDR2 YYEKEE (reference sequence). The V gene lost 4 bases and the J gene lost 3 bases, with 14 bases spanning the gap. CDR3 size: 14 residues. The chain's CDR3 is CASSPRAPLYEQYF. The CDR3 coding sequence is TGTGCCAGCAGCCCGCGGGCCCCCCTCTACGAGCAGTACTTC. The full variable domain, with the rest looked up from reference TRBV5-5 and TRBJ2-7, is DAGVTQSPTHLIKTRGQQVTLRCSPISGHKSVSWYQQVLGQGPQFIFQYYEKEERGRGNFPDRFSARQFPNYSSELNVNALLLGDSALYLCASSPRAPLYEQYFGPGTRLTVT.

The chain couples TRBV7-2 to TRBJ2-3; D is perhaps TRBD1 (6 bases). The CDR3 loop spans 14 amino acids. V lost 6 bases and J lost 1, with 11 bases in between. Germline CDR1 and CDR2: SGHTA and FQGNSA. The CDR3 region is CASRQPGGTDTQYF. In DNA, the CDR3 is TGTGCCAGCAGACAGCCAGGGGGCACAGATACGCAGTATTTT. The whole variable domain, remainder taken from reference TRBV7-2 and TRBJ2-3, is GAGVSQSPSNKVTEKGKDVELRCDPISGHTALYWYRQSLGQGLEFLIYFQGNSAPDKSGLPSDRFSAERTGGSVSTLTIQRTQQEDSAVYLCASRQPGGTDTQYFGPGTRLTVL.

The chain is built from TRBV18 and TRBJ2-3; 7 nucleotides match TRBD2. Germline V lookup: CDR1 KGHSH, CDR2 LQKENI. V shed 4 bases and J 6 bases; nucleotides not matched to a gene: 4. The CDR3 runs 13 residues. The CDR3 DNA follows: TGTGCCAGCTCACGGGGGGGGACGGATACGCAGTATTTT. Translated, it gives CASSRGGTDTQYF.

The V call is TRBV6-1, the J call TRBJ2-7, with D perhaps assigned TRBD1 or TRBD2 (5 bases each). CDR1 MNHNS and CDR2 SASEGT come from the germline V gene. With 7 bases removed from V and 2 bases from J, the gap between germline ends came to 15 bases. The CDR3 has 14 amino acids. CDR3 region: CASTPVKGPYEQYF. The DNA for the CDR3 is TGTGCCAGCACCCCGGTGAAGGGACCCTACGAGCAGTACTTC.

This clone has a single count. This rearrangement joins TRBV2 to TRBJ1-5; a weak D match, TRBD1 (6 bases). Germline lookup yields CDR1 SNHLY and CDR2 FYNNEI. The CDR3 extends over 15 amino acids. Trimming shortened V by 5 bases and J by 4 bases, and 15 bases separated the two germline ends. The CDR3 DNA reads as TGTGCCAGCAGTCAGCCGGGACACAAAAATCAGCCCCAGCATTTT. Translated, it gives CASSQPGHKNQPQHF.